What follows are 23 T cell receptor beta chains derived from one specimen sequenced in a study of blood T cells in healthy people across ages. Combining a sample-barcoded 5' primer with a J-beta primer mix, a second PCR ran for about 7 to 11 cycles. TCRdb redid the calling of the 5' RACE reads with MiXCR, one entry per CDR3 protein. The repertoire holds 700,000 to 900,000 distinct CDR3 sequences, with 20% to 30% as singletons. These same records also appear under a second study, on T cells of mothers and their children.

Source material: blood. These receptors all stem from a boy aged 10-17 years in good health.

This clonotype was found a few times. The J gene is TRBJ1-3, the V gene TRBV12-3 or TRBV12-4; D not resolved. The CDR3 contains 14 residues. Trimming stripped 5 bases from V and 2 bases from J, with 10 bases between. CDR3 nucleotide sequence: TGTGCCAGCAGTACAGCCGTACCTGGAAACACCATATATTTT. Translated, it gives CASSTAVPGNTIYF.

This clonotype has more than one count but fewer than ten. The junction departs from the called germline gene at one end, perhaps through a read error. The chain joins TRBV4-1 to TRBJ2-3; 9 bases agree with TRBD2. CDR1 is MGHRA, CDR2 YSYEKL, per germline. The CDR3 has 17 residues. The CDR3 DNA follows: TGCGCCAGCAGTCAAGACTGGGGGATAGCGGGGGCAGATACGCAGTATTTT. Amino acid sequence: CASSQDWGIAGADTQYF.

The table lists this clonotype with a few counts. This chain links TRBV13 with TRBJ2-5, with TRBD1 as a possible D gene (6 bases). Germline values: CDR1 PRHDT, CDR2 FYEKMQ (reference sequence). The length of the CDR3 is 16 residues. With 4 bases removed from V and 5 bases from J, the gap between germline ends came to 20 bases. CDR3 nucleotide sequence: TGTGCCAGCAGCTCCCGAAGGGGGATCGTGCGGGAGACCCAGTACTTC. This gives the protein CASSSRRGIVRETQYF.

The genes are TRBV18 and TRBJ2-5; unclear D gene. Trimming stripped 3 bases from V and 0 bases from J, with 17 bases between. CDR1 and CDR2 (germline): KGHSH, LQKENI. The CDR3 runs 17 residues. This CDR3 is CASSPKGRQAYQETQYF. CDR3 in DNA: TGTGCCAGCTCACCCAAAGGAAGGCAGGCCTACCAAGAGACCCAGTACTTC. The full variable domain, completed using reference TRBV18 and TRBJ2-5, is NAGVMQNPRHLVRRRGQEARLRCSPMKGHSHVYWYRQLPEEGLKFMVYLQKENIIDESGMPKERFSAEFPKEGPSILRIQQVVRGDSAAYFCASSPKGRQAYQETQYFGPGTRLLVL.

This clonotype was observed a few times. The rearrangement joins TRBV30 to TRBJ1-2, with unresolved D. The CDR3 covers 11 residues. Trimming cost V 1 base and J 4 bases, with 4 bases left between them. Germline lookup yields CDR1 GTSNPN and CDR2 SVGIG (reference sequence). The CDR3 nucleotides are TGTGCCTGGAGTGCGGGCTATGGCTACACCTTC. It yields the protein CAWSAGYGYTF.

The CDR3 sequence: CASSASGGEDTQYF. In nucleotides, the CDR3 is TGTGCCAGCAGCGCCTCAGGGGGGGAGGATACGCAGTATTTT. The rearrangement joins TRBV9 to TRBJ2-3; D may correspond to TRBD1 or TRBD2 (7 bases each). V shed 3 bases and J shed 6 bases, with 14 bases lying between them. This CDR3 has 14 amino acids. Looked up from germline, CDR1 is SGDLS and CDR2 is YYNGEE.

This clonotype was seen only a few times. The rearrangement uses TRBV29-1 and TRBJ2-3, with 10 bases that match TRBD2. The CDR3 is 13 residues long. The V gene's germline CDR1 is SQVTM and CDR2 ANQGSEA. Unmatched junction bases numbered 2, after V lost 7 bases and J lost 1 base. CDR3 sequence: CSATSGGTDTQYF. The CDR3 nucleotides read TGCAGCGCTACTAGCGGGGGCACAGATACGCAGTATTTT.

J is TRBJ2-7 and V is TRBV7-6; D is perhaps TRBD1 or TRBD2 (5 bases each). There are 13 residues in the CDR3. Germline V CDR1 and CDR2: SGHVS, FNYEAQ. The V and J ends lost 8 bases and 3 bases respectively, with 14 bases between them. DNA for the CDR3: TGTGCCAGCGCCCGGGACCCGGGCTACGAGCAGTACTTC. Translated, it gives CASARDPGYEQYF.

This clonotype was seen a handful of times. This chain links TRBV4-1 with TRBJ2-3, with a tentative D call TRBD1 (5 bases). The CDR3 consists of 12 residues. Germline CDR1 is MGHRA and CDR2 is YSYEKL. V lost 3 bases to trimming and J lost 5 bases, with 6 bases between them. The CDR3 region has the DNA TGCGCCAGCAGCCATCAGGGAGATACGCAGTATTTT. Its protein product is CASSHQGDTQYF.

A few counts support this clonotype. V usage is TRBV24-1 and J usage is TRBJ2-1; 9 nucleotides align to TRBD1. CDR3 length equals 16 residues. Losses at the gene ends were 4 bases for V and 7 bases for J; bases not matched to a gene: 10. Germline assignment: CDR1 KGHDR and CDR2 SFDVKD. CDR3 sequence reads: CATSDSPGTGINEQFF. The CDR3 nucleotides are TGTGCCACCAGTGACTCCCCGGGGACAGGGATAAATGAGCAGTTCTTC.

A few counts support this clonotype. V usage is TRBV5-1 and J usage is TRBJ2-3; 10 bases agree with TRBD1. The CDR3 is 15 residues long. Trimming at V came to 0 bases and at J to 5 bases, leaving 3 bases not matched to a gene. Germline V gene lookup returns CDR1 SGHRS and CDR2 YFSETQ. The CDR3 spells CASSLVGQGKDTQYF. CDR3 coding DNA: TGCGCCAGCAGCTTGGTGGGACAGGGGAAAGATACGCAGTATTTT.

This clonotype was seen a few times. This chain joins TRBV6-5 and TRBJ2-3; tentatively, D is TRBD1 or TRBD2 (5 bases each). Trimming cost V 8 bases and J 2 bases, with 17 bases left between them. CDR1 MNHEY and CDR2 SVGAGI come from the germline V gene. The CDR3 sequence is 15 residues long. The CDR3, as DNA: TGTGCCAGCTGCTCCGGGACCACAAACACAGATACGCAGTATTTT. Amino acid sequence: CASCSGTTNTDTQYF.

This chain joins TRBV4-2 and TRBJ2-5, with D uncertain. V was trimmed by 0 bases and J by 10 bases, leaving 12 bases between them. CDR1 LGHNA and CDR2 YNFKEQ come from the germline V gene. The CDR3 totals 13 residues. CDR3 loop: CASSQDESPGQYF. CDR3 DNA: TGTGCCAGCAGCCAAGATGAGTCCCCAGGCCAGTACTTC.

Only a few counts were recorded for this clonotype. This chain uses TRBV6-6 with TRBJ1-2; TRBD1 agrees at 7 bases. The CDR3 is 13 residues long. The junction had 10 bases not matched to a gene; V was cut back by 9 bases and J by 6 bases. Germline V gene sequence: CDR1 MNHNY, CDR2 SVGAGI (reference sequence). The CDR3 spells CASFTGEENGYTF. Here the CDR3 DNA reads TGTGCCAGTTTCACAGGGGAGGAGAATGGCTACACCTTC.

The rearrangement uses TRBV12-3 or TRBV12-4 and TRBJ2-5, with TRBD2 identical over 8 bases. CDR3 size: 16 residues. J was trimmed by 5 bases and V by 1 base; bases with no gene match: 9. CDR3 protein: CASSLGRGGQWETQYF. The CDR3 DNA follows: TGTGCCAGCAGTTTAGGACGGGGGGGCCAGTGGGAGACCCAGTACTTC.

This clonotype was counted a single time. CDR3 residues: CSAQGQFGETQYF. CDR3 in DNA: TGCAGTGCGCAGGGGCAGTTCGGGGAGACCCAGTACTTC. J is TRBJ2-5 and V is TRBV20-1; D may be TRBD1 (6 bases). The length of the CDR3 is 13 residues. V lost 6 bases and J lost 5, with 16 bases in between. Germline values: CDR1 DFQATT, CDR2 SNEGSKA (reference sequence).

The V gene is TRBV20-1, the J gene TRBJ2-5, with TRBD1 matching over 9 bases. Matching the DNA end better, TRBJ2-1 makes the J call doubtful. Germline loops: CDR1 DFQATT, CDR2 SNEGSKA (reference sequence). The CDR3 extends over 13 amino acids. This CDR3 is CSAGGQGTNEQFF. DNA of the CDR3: TGCAGTGCGGGCGGACAGGGGACCAATGAGCAGTTCTTC.

This clonotype came up a few times. V is TRBV7-2 and J is TRBJ2-7; tentatively, D is TRBD1 or TRBD2 (6 bases each). This CDR3 is built from 14 residues. Germline CDR1 and CDR2: SGHTA and FQGNSA. Trimming took 6 bases from V and 5 from J, leaving 17 bases between them. In DNA form, the CDR3 reads TGTGCCAGCAGATTCCGGGGGCTTGGTGACGAGCAGTACTTC. The encoded protein is CASRFRGLGDEQYF.

J is TRBJ2-5 and V is TRBV4-2, with TRBD2 matching over 12 bases. The DNA end is more similar to TRBJ2-1, so the J call may be wrong. There are 17 residues in the CDR3. The V gene's germline CDR1 is LGHNA and CDR2 YNFKEQ. CDR3 sequence (DNA): TGTGCCAGCAGCCGGAGACTAGCGGGGGACTCCTACAATGAGCAGTTCTTC. It translates to CASSRRLAGDSYNEQFF.

This clonotype has a handful of counts. The chain carries TRBV11-2 and TRBJ2-7; 7 bases line up with TRBD2. In germline, CDR1 is SGHAT, CDR2 FQNNGV. Trimming at V came to 4 bases and at J to 0 bases, leaving 12 bases not matched to a gene. The CDR3 spans 17 residues. This CDR3 is CASSSPITGGTSYEQYF. CDR3 nucleotide sequence: TGTGCCAGCAGCTCACCAATAACCGGGGGGACCTCCTACGAGCAGTACTTC.

A word on this clonotype: One end of the junction varies from germline; a read error may be responsible. V and J are TRBV5-5 and TRBJ2-5; 9 positions match TRBD1. Looked up from germline, CDR1 is SGHKS and CDR2 is YYEKEE (reference sequence). This CDR3 is 15 amino acids long. The CDR3 reads CASSPGTGYQETLYF. Here the CDR3 DNA reads TGTGCCAGCAGCCCCGGGACAGGGTACCAAGAGACCCTGTACTTC.

V usage is TRBV19 and J usage is TRBJ2-1; 10 positions match TRBD2. TRBJ2-7 explains the end of the DNA better; the J call may be wrong. Germline lookup yields CDR1 LNHDA and CDR2 SQIVND (reference sequence). This CDR3 region has 15 residues. CDR3 DNA: TGTGCCAGTAGTGTTTCGGCTAGCGGGGGATCCGAGCAGTACTTC. This sequence encodes CASSVSASGGSEQYF.

This clonotype was seen only a few times. The chain employs TRBV2 and TRBJ1-2; perhaps TRBD1 as D (6 bases). V lost 7 bases, J lost 4 bases, and 16 bases lay in between. Germline loops: CDR1 SNHLY, CDR2 FYNNEI. This CDR3 is 14 amino acids long. The CDR3, as DNA: TGTGCCAGCAATGGACAGATCTTGGGCTATGGCTACACCTTC. Protein sequence: CASNGQILGYGYTF. Filled out from reference TRBV2 and TRBJ1-2, the complete variable domain reads EPEVTQTPSHQVTQMGQEVILRCVPISNHLYFYWYRQILGQKVEFLVSFYNNEISEKSEIFDDQFSVERPDGSNFTLKIRSTKLEDSAMYFCASNGQILGYGYTFGSGTRLTVV.